The clone carrying this TCR beta chain came up a few times. What it recognizes is unknown. This sample is part of a study of cytomegalovirus exposure and HLA in healthy donors. General study points: Among TCR beta chains, those listed as cytomegalovirus-associated numbered over 150. In vitro data verified a few CMV-associated chains as specific for CMV antigens.

V lost 8 bases to trimming and J lost 4 bases, with 14 bases between them. The V gene's germline CDR1 is MGHDK and CDR2 SYGVNS. The CDR3 consists of 14 residues. Primers: 60 Vbeta forward and 13 Jbeta reverse. Clones were sequenced by immunoSEQ multiplex PCR, and TCRdb holds only the in-frame ones, with some missing. Among fewer than 250,000 clones listed, over 75% were seen once. The receptor's source is a human donor in good health. The chain is built from TRBV25-1 and TRBJ2-2, with D possibly TRBD2 on 6 matching bases. The sequenced sample consisted of PBMCs. The CDR3 DNA is TGTGCCAGCGGACTATCCGGGCCCACCGGGGAGCTGTTTTTT. Amino acid sequence: CASGLSGPTGELFF. Complete variable domain (other parts from reference TRBV25-1 and TRBJ2-2): EADIYQTPRYLVIGTGKKITLECSQTMGHDKMYWYQQDPGMELHLIHYSYGVNSTEKGDLSSESTVSRIRTEHFPLTLESARPSHTSQYLCASGLSGPTGELFFGEGSRLTVL.